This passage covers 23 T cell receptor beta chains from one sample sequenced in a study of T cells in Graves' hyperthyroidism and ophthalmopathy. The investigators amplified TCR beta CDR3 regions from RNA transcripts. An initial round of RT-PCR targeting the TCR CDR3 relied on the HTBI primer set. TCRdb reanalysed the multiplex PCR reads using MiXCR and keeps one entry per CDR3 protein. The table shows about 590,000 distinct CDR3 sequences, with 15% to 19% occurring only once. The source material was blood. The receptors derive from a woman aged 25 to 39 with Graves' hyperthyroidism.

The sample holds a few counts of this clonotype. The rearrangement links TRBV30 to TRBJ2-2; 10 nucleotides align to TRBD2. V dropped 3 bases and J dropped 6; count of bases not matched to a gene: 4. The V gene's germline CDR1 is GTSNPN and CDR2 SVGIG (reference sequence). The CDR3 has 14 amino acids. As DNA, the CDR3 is TGTGCCTGGAGGAACCTAGCGGGAGCCGGGGAGCTGTTTTTT. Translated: CAWRNLAGAGELFF. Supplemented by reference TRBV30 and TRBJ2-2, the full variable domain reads SQTIHQWPATLVQPVGSPLSLECTVEGTSNPNLYWYRQAAGRGLQLLFYSVGIGQISSEVPQNLSASRPQDRQFILSSKKLLLSDSGFYLCAWRNLAGAGELFFGEGSRLTVL.

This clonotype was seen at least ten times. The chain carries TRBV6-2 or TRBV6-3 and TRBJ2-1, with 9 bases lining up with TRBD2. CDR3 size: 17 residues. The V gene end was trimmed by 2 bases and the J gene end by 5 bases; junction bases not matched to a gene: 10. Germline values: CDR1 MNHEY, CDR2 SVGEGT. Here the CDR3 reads CASSYLRLAETDNEQFF. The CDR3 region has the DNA TGTGCCAGCAGTTACCTTAGACTAGCGGAAACAGACAATGAGCAGTTCTTC.

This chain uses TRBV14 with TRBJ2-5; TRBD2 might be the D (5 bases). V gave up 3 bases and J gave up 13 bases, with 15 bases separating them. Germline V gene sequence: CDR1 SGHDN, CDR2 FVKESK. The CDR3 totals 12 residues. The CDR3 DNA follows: TGTGCCAGCAGCCATTATACGGAGGCCCGGTACTTC. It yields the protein CASSHYTEARYF.

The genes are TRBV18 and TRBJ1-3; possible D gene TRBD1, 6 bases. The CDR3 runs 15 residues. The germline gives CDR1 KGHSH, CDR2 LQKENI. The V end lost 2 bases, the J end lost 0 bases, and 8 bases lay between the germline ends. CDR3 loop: CASSPDRNSGNTIYF. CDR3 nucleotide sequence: TGTGCCAGCTCACCAGACAGGAACTCTGGAAACACCATATATTTT.

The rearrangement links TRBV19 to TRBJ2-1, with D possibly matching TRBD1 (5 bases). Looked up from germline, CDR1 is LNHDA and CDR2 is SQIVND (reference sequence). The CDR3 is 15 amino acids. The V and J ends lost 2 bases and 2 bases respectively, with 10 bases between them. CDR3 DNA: TGTGCCAGTAGTATATCCAGGGTCACCTACAATGAGCAGTTCTTC. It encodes CASSISRVTYNEQFF.

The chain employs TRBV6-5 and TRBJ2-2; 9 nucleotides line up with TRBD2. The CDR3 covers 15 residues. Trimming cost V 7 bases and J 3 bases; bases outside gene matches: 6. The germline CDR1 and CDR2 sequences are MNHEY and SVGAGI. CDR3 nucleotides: TGTGCCAGCAAAGGGACTAGCACGTACACCGGGGAGCTGTTTTTT. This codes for CASKGTSTYTGELFF.

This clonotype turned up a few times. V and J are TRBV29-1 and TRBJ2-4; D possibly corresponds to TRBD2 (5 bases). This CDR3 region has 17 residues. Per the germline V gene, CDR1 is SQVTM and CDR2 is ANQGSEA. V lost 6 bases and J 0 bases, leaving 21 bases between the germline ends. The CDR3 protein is CSVNRADGMGAKNIQYF. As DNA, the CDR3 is TGCAGCGTCAACCGGGCCGACGGGATGGGAGCCAAAAACATTCAGTACTTC.

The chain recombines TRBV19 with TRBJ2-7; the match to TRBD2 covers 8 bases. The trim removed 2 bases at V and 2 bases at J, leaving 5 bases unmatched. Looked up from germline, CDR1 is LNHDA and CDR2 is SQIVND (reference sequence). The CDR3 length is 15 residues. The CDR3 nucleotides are TGTGCCAGTAGTATAACCAGCGGGAGTACCTACGAGCAGTACTTC. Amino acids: CASSITSGSTYEQYF.

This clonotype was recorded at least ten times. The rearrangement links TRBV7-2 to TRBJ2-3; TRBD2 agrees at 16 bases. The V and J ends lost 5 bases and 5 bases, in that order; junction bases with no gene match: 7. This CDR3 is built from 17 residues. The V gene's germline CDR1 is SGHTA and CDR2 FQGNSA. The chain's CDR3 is CASSPGTSGRAIDTQYF. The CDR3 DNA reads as TGTGCCAGCAGCCCCGGGACTAGCGGGAGGGCCATAGATACGCAGTATTTT.

The CDR3 DNA follows: TGTGCCAGCAGTTTCAGGGTGGTTGGGACTTACGAGCAGTACTTC. This sequence encodes CASSFRVVGTYEQYF. The V and J genes are TRBV27 and TRBJ2-7, with D maybe TRBD2 (6 bases). Germline V gene lookup returns CDR1 MNHEY and CDR2 SMNVEV (reference sequence). CDR3 length equals 15 residues. V lost 3 bases to trimming and J lost 4 bases, with 16 bases between them.

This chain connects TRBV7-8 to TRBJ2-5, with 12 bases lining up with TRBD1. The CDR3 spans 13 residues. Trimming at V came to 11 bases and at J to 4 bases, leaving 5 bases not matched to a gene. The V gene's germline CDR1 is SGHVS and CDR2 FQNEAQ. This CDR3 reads CAGGTGGLETQYF. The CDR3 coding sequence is TGTGCCGGGGGGACAGGGGGCTTAGAGACCCAGTACTTC.

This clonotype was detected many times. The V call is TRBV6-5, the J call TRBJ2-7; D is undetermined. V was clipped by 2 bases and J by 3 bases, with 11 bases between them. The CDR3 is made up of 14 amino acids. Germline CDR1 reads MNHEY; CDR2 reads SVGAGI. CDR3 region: CASSYGSPSYEQYF. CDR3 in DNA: TGTGCCAGCAGTTACGGCTCCCCAAGCTACGAGCAGTACTTC.

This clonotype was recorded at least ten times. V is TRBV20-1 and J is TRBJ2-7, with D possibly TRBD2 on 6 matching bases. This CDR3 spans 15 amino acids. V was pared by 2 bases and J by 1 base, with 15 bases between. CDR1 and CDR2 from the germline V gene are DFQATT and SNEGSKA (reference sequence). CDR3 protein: CSARSRGTRSYEQYF. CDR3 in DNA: TGCAGTGCTAGAAGCCGCGGGACCCGATCCTACGAGCAGTACTTC.

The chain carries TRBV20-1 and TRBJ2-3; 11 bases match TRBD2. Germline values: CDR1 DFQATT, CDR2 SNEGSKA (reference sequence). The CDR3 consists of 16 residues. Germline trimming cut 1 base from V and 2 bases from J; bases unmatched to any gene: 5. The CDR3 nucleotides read TGCAGTGCTAGAGGAAGGGGACTAGCGGCCACAGATACGCAGTATTTT. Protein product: CSARGRGLAATDTQYF.

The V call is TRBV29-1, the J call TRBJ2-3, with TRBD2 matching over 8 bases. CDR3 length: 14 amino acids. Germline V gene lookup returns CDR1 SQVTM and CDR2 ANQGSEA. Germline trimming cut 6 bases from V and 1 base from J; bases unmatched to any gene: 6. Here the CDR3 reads CSVILAVGTDTQYF. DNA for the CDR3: TGCAGCGTCATACTAGCGGTGGGCACAGATACGCAGTATTTT.

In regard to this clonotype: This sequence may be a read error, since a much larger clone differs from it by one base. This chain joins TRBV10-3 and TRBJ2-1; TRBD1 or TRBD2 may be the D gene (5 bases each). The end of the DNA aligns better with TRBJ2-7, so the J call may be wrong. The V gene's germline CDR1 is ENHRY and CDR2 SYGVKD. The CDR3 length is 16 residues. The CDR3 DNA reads TGTGCCATCAGTGACAGCGGTAGGGGCGCTTACAATGAGCAGTACTTC. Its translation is CAISDSGRGAYNEQYF.

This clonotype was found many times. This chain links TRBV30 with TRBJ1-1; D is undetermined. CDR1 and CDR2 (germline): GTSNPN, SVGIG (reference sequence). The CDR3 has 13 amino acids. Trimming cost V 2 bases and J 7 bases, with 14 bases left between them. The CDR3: CAWSKFMKGEAFF. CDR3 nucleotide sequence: TGTGCCTGGAGTAAATTTATGAAGGGTGAAGCTTTCTTT. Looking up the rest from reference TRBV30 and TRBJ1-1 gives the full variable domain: SQTIHQWPATLVQPVGSPLSLECTVEGTSNPNLYWYRQAAGRGLQLLFYSVGIGQISSEVPQNLSASRPQDRQFILSSKKLLLSDSGFYLCAWSKFMKGEAFFGQGTRLTVV.

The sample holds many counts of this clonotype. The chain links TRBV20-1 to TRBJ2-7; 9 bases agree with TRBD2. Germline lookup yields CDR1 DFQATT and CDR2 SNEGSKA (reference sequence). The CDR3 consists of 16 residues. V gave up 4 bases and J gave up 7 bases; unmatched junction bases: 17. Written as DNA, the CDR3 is TGCAGTGCTATAGGCTCCCAGCGGGAGGCCCTACGGGAGCAGTACTTC. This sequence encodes CSAIGSQREALREQYF.

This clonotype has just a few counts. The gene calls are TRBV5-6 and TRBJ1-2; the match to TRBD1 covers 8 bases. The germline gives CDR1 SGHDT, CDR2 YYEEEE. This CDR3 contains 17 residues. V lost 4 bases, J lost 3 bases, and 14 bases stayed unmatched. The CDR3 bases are TGTGCCAGCAGCCCGAGACGATTACAGGGGGTAGACTATGGCTACACCTTC. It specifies CASSPRRLQGVDYGYTF. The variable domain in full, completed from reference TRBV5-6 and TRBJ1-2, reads DAGVTQSPTHLIKTRGQQVTLRCSPKSGHDTVSWYQQALGQGPQFIFQYYEEEERQRGNFPDRFSGHQFPNYSSELNVNALLLGDSALYLCASSPRRLQGVDYGYTFGSGTRLTVV.

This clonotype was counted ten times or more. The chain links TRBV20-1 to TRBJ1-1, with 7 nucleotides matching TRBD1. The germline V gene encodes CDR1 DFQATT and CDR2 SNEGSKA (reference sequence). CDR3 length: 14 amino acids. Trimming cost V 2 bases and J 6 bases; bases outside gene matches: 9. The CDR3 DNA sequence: TGCAGTGCTAGAAAGTTAGGGGGCGCTGCTGAAGCTTTCTTT. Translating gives CSARKLGGAAEAFF.

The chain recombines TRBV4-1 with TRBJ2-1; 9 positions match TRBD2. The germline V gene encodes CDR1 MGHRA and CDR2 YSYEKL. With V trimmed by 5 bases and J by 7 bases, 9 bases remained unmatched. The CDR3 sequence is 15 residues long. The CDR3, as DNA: TGCGCCAGCAGCTTTGAGCGGGAGGTAAAGAATGAGCAGTTCTTC. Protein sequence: CASSFEREVKNEQFF.

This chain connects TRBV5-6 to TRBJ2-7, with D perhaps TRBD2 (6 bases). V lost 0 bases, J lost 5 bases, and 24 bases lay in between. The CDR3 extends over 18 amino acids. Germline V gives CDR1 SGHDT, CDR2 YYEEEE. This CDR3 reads CASSLALSGVHAGHEQYF. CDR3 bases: TGTGCCAGCAGCTTGGCACTATCGGGAGTTCACGCAGGCCACGAGCAGTACTTC.

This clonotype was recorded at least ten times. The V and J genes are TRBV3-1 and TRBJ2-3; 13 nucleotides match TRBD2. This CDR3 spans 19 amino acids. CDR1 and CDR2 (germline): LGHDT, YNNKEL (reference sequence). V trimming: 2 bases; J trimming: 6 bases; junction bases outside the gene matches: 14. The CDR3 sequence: CASSQWGTSGADGIDTQYF. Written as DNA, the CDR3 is TGTGCCAGCAGCCAATGGGGGACTAGCGGGGCAGATGGGATTGATACGCAGTATTTT.